A selection of T cell receptor beta chains follows, all from one sample in a study of human thymus T cells. The assay was immunoSEQ multiplex PCR, and TCRdb's table has in-frame clones only and misses some. Counted here are 35,000 to 55,000 clones, about 93% occurring once; the ten biggest clones make up approximately 0.13%. The sequencing sample was made of blood. Every receptor here comes from a boy younger than two with a congenital heart defect but otherwise immunologically healthy. Each CDR3 is given with its conserved first and last residue. D genes are given only for firm matches. Clone size is not always given. Where it is, it says once, few, many or a class for expanded clones.

clone size	D gene	V gene	J gene	CDR3 DNA	CDR3 protein
-	TRBD1	TRBV11-2	TRBJ1-5	TGTGCCAGCAGTCAGGACAGGCGCAATCAGCCCCAGCATTTT	CASSQDRRNQPQHF
-	-	TRBV7-9	TRBJ1-2	TGTGCCAGCAGCTCGGGACATAACTATGGCTACACCTTC	CASSSGHNYGYTF
-	-	TRBV19	TRBJ2-4	TGTGCCAGTAGTGGCCTCAGTTACGGGGGCAAAAACATTCAGTACTTC	CASSGLSYGGKNIQYF
-	TRBD1	TRBV7-3	TRBJ1-2	TGTGCCAGCAGCGGGCAGGGGGCTAACTATGGCTACACCTTC	CASSGQGANYGYTF
-	TRBD2	TRBV15	TRBJ2-1	TGTGCCACCAGCATTCCCGTTGGTCGCGGGGGGCAGTTTGAGCAGTTCTTC	CATSIPVGRGGQFEQFF
-	TRBD2	TRBV28	TRBJ2-2	TGTGCCAGCAGTTCTCCCTTAGCGGGGGGAAAGCTGTTTTTT	CASSSPLAGGKLFF
-	-	TRBV9	TRBJ2-7	TGTGCCAGCAGCGTGGGGGGGCGTAGCGAGCAGTACTTC	CASSVGGRSEQYF
-	-	TRBV28	TRBJ1-6	TGTGCCAGCAGTTTGGGTAATTCACCCCTCCACTTT	CASSLGNSPLHF
once	-	TRBV4-3	TRBJ1-6	TGCGCCAGCAGCCAAGACAGGGATTCACCCCTCCACTTT	CASSQDRDSPLHF
-	-	TRBV30	TRBJ2-3	TGTGCCTGGAGTCCAAAGGGCAGCTACACAGATACGCAGTATTTT	CAWSPKGSYTDTQYF
-	TRBD2	TRBV7-2	TRBJ2-7	TGTGCCAGCAGCTTAAGGACTAGCTCCTACGAGCAGTACTTC	CASSLRTSSYEQYF
-	-	TRBV10-3	TRBJ2-3	TGTGCCATCAGTGAGCTAGCGCTCACAGATACGCAGTATTTT	CAISELALTDTQYF
-	-	TRBV6-5	TRBJ1-6	TGTGCCAGCAGAGTAGGGGACTCCTATAATTCACCCCTCCACTTT	CASRVGDSYNSPLHF
-	-	TRBV5-1	TRBJ1-1	TGCGCCAGCAGCCCCGCGTTTAGGTCAGAGGGCACTGAAGCTTTCTTT	CASSPAFRSEGTEAFF
-	TRBD1	TRBV28	TRBJ1-1	TGTGCCAGCAGTTTATCCTTCTGGACAGGGCAGGAAGCTTTCTTT	CASSLSFWTGQEAFF
-	-	TRBV5-6	TRBJ2-5	TGTGCCAGCAGCTGGACCTACGCCTTGCGGGGGCGTCAAGAGACCCAGTACTTC	CASSWTYALRGRQETQYF
-	TRBD1	TRBV4-3	TRBJ1-1	TGCGCCAGCAGCCAAGTCTTGGACAGGACCCTGGAGCTTTTCTTT	CASSQVLDRTLELFF
-	TRBD1	TRBV7-9	TRBJ1-1	TGTGCCAGCAGCGCTATGGGACAGCTCTCCACTGAAGCTTTCTTT	CASSAMGQLSTEAFF
-	-	TRBV28	TRBJ1-2	TGTGCCAGCAGCGGCCACCGTGTCGAGAGGGGCTACACCTTC	CASSGHRVERGYTF
-	-	TRBV4-3	TRBJ1-2	TGCGCCAGCAGCCAAGGGGGGAATGGCTACACCTTC	CASSQGGNGYTF
-	-	TRBV18	TRBJ2-6	TGTGCCAGCTCACCAAGTGGGGCCAACGTCCTGACTTTC	CASSPSGANVLTF
-	-	TRBV6-5	TRBJ2-7	TGTGCCAGCAGTTACTCTGTTCGGGGAACCTACGAGCAGTACTTC	CASSYSVRGTYEQYF
-	TRBD1	TRBV5-1	TRBJ1-2	TGCGCCAGCAGCTTGTTTGGGCCTGACAGGGAGGGTGGCTACACCTTC	CASSLFGPDREGGYTF
-	-	TRBV9	TRBJ2-7	TGTGCCAGCAGCGTAGGAGGGGGGGTCTACGAGCAGTACTTC	CASSVGGGVYEQYF
once	TRBD2	TRBV5-1	TRBJ2-1	TGCGCCAGCAGGGAGCGGGGGGTGAGCTCCTACAATGAGCAGTTCTTC	CASRERGVSSYNEQFF